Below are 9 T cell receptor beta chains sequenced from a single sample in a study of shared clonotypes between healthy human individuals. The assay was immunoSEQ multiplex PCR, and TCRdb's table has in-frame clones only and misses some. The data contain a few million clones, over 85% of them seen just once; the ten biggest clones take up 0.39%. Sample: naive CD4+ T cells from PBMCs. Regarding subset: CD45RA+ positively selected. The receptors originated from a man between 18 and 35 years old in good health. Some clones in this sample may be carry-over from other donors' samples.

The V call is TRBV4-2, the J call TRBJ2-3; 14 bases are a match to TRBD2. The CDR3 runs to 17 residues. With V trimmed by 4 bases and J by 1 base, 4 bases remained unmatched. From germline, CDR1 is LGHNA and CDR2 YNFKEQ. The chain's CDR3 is CASSLTSGRAGTDTQYF. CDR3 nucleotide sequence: TGTGCCAGCAGCCTGACTAGCGGGAGGGCTGGCACAGATACGCAGTATTTT.

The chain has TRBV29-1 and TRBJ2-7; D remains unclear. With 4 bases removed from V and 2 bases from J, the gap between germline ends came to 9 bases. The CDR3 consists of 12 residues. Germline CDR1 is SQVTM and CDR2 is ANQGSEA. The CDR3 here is CSVGMGTYEQYF. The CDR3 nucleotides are TGCAGCGTTGGGATGGGTACCTACGAGCAGTACTTC.

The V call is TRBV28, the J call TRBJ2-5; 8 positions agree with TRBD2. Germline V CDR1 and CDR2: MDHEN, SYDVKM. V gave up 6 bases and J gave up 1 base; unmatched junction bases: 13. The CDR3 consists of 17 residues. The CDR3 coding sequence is TGTGCCAGCAGGGTTGGGTTTGGTAGCGGGATCCAAGAGACCCAGTACTTC. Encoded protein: CASRVGFGSGIQETQYF. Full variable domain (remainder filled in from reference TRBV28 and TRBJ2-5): DVKVTQSSRYLVKRTGEKVFLECVQDMDHENMFWYRQDPGLGLRLIYFSYDVKMKEKGDIPEGYSVSREKKERFSLILESASTNQTSMYLCASRVGFGSGIQETQYFGPGTRLLVL.

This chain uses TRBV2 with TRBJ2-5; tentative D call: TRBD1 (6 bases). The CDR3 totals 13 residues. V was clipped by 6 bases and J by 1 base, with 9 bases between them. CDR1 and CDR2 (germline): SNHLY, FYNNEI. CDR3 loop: CASRRDIQETQYF. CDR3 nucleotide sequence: TGTGCCAGCAGGAGGGACATCCAAGAGACCCAGTACTTC.

The CDR3 spells CASSLSIGAAGEAFF. CDR3 sequence (DNA): TGCGCCAGCAGCTTGTCTATAGGGGCCGCAGGTGAAGCTTTCTTT. The V gene is TRBV5-1, the J gene TRBJ1-1, with D possibly matching TRBD1 (5 bases). This CDR3 is 15 amino acids long. V gave up 1 base and J gave up 7 bases, with 17 bases separating them. Germline CDR1 and CDR2: SGHRS and YFSETQ.

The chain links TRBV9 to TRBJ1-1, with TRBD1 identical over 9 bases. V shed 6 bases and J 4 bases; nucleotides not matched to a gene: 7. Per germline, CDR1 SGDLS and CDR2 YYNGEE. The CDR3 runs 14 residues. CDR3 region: CASTKTGGSTEAFF. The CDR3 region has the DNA TGTGCCAGCACCAAGACAGGGGGATCCACTGAAGCTTTCTTT.

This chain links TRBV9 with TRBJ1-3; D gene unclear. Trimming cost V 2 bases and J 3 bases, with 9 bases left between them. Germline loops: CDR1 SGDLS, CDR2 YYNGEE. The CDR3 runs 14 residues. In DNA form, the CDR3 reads TGTGCCAGCAGCGTCGGAGGATATGGAAACACCATATATTTT. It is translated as CASSVGGYGNTIYF.

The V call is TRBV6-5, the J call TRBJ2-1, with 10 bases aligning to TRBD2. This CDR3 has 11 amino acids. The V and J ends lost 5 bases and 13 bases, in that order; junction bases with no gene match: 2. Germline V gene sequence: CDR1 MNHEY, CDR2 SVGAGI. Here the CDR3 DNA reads TGTGCCAGCAGTCTAGCGGGAGATCAGTTCTTC. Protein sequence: CASSLAGDQFF.

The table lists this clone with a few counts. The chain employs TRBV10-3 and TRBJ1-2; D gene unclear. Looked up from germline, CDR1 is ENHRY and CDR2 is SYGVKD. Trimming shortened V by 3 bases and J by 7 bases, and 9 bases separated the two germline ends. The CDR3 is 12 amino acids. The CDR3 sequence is CAISEGNAGYTF. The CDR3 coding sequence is TGTGCCATCAGTGAAGGGAATGCTGGCTACACCTTC.